The entry that follows covers one T cell receptor (beta chain) sequence. This CDR3 spans 15 amino acids. Looked up from germline, CDR1 is LGHNA and CDR2 is YNFKEQ. V gave up 3 bases and J gave up 0 bases, with 11 bases separating them. Libraries were prepared by immunoSEQ multiplex PCR; TCRdb keeps only in-frame clonotypes and omits some of them. The table includes under 130,000 clones, less than 95% detected once. The sample belongs to a study of T cell responses to AZD1222 COVID-19 vaccine. Material: peripheral blood, obtained on day 0 of AZD1222 vaccination. V is TRBV4-2 and J is TRBJ1-1, with a tentative D call TRBD1 (6 bases). The origin of this receptor is an adult in good health. The CDR3 DNA sequence: TGTGCCAGCAGCCAGGAGGGACAATTGAACACTGAAGCTTTCTTT. Translation: CASSQEGQLNTEAFF.